The next 27 T cell receptor beta chains were all read from a single sample in a study of Ad26.COV2.S vaccination and SARS-CoV-2 variants. Clones were sequenced by immunoSEQ multiplex PCR, and TCRdb holds only the in-frame ones, with some missing. The profile shows 300,000 to 400,000 clones, over 80% of them singletons. As for treatment: approximately 18 received Ad26.COV2.S at low or high dose, single or two shots; a few received placebo; per-sample allocation not given. Specimens were obtained on day 63 following the first vaccine or placebo injection. This specimen was peripheral blood, taken in a trial of Ad26.COV2.S vaccine versus placebo. These receptors came from a person between 18 and 59 years old who received the Ad26.COV2.S COVID-19 vaccine or a placebo.

CDR3 sequence (DNA): TGTGCCGCAGGGGCGTCAGGGCGAGGGGACACTGAAGCTTTCTTT. Translated: CAAGASGRGDTEAFF. V gene TRBV6-6 combines with J gene TRBJ1-1, with D possibly TRBD1 on 6 matching bases. The CDR3 runs 15 residues. The germline V gene encodes CDR1 MNHNY and CDR2 SVGAGI (reference sequence). Trimming cost V 11 bases and J 3 bases, with 22 bases left between them.

This clone was recorded only once. This chain links TRBV5-6 with TRBJ1-5; tentatively, D is TRBD1 (6 bases). The CDR3 extends over 16 amino acids. Trimming took 5 bases from V and 6 from J, leaving 21 bases between them. Germline V lookup: CDR1 SGHDT, CDR2 YYEEEE. The DNA for the CDR3 is TGTGCCAGCAGTCGATCAACAGGGAGCAGGAGTCAGCCCCAGCATTTT. It yields the protein CASSRSTGSRSQPQHF. Complete variable domain (other parts from reference TRBV5-6 and TRBJ1-5): DAGVTQSPTHLIKTRGQQVTLRCSPKSGHDTVSWYQQALGQGPQFIFQYYEEEERQRGNFPDRFSGHQFPNYSSELNVNALLLGDSALYLCASSRSTGSRSQPQHFGDGTRLSIL.

The chain couples TRBV5-5 to TRBJ1-1; 7 nucleotides agree with TRBD1. This CDR3 spans 16 amino acids. Trimming at V came to 4 bases and at J to 1 base, leaving 10 bases not matched to a gene. The V gene's germline CDR1 is SGHKS and CDR2 YYEKEE (reference sequence). The CDR3 protein is CASSILGTASNTEAFF. CDR3 in DNA: TGTGCCAGCAGCATCCTGGGGACAGCCTCGAACACTGAAGCTTTCTTT. The full variable domain, in which reference TRBV5-5 and TRBJ1-1 provide the parts outside the CDR3, is DAGVTQSPTHLIKTRGQQVTLRCSPISGHKSVSWYQQVLGQGPQFIFQYYEKEERGRGNFPDRFSARQFPNYSSELNVNALLLGDSALYLCASSILGTASNTEAFFGQGTRLTVV.

This rearrangement joins TRBV11-3 to TRBJ2-7; D unresolved. The germline gives CDR1 SGHNT, CDR2 YENEEA. The CDR3 is 11 amino acids. Trimming pared 4 bases from V and 3 bases from J, leaving 4 bases between. The CDR3 reads CASSSGYEQYF. In DNA, the CDR3 is TGTGCCAGCAGCTCGGGCTACGAGCAGTACTTC.

In its sample, this clone was seen a few times. The chain links TRBV29-1 to TRBJ1-1; maybe TRBD1 (6 bases). Trimming left V 8 bases short and J 0 bases short, with 19 bases between. The CDR3 sequence is 15 residues long. In germline, CDR1 is SQVTM, CDR2 ANQGSEA. CDR3 sequence: CSIKGEAPMNTEAFF. The DNA of the CDR3 is TGCAGCATAAAGGGGGAGGCTCCAATGAACACTGAAGCTTTCTTT.

A few counts support this clone. The V gene is TRBV11-1, the J gene TRBJ2-2, with 11 bases that match TRBD1. Trimming took 5 bases from V and 4 from J; bases not matched to a gene: 6. Looked up from germline, CDR1 is SGHAT and CDR2 is FQDESV (reference sequence). This CDR3 has 16 amino acids. The CDR3 loop is CASSPPGQGVTGELFF. CDR3 bases: TGTGCCAGCAGCCCCCCGGGACAGGGGGTCACCGGGGAGCTGTTTTTT.

The chain couples TRBV2 to TRBJ2-6; D gene uncertain. The CDR3 consists of 15 residues. Germline lookup yields CDR1 SNHLY and CDR2 FYNNEI. With 4 bases removed from V and 3 bases from J, the gap between germline ends came to 10 bases. The CDR3 coding sequence is TGTGCCAGCAGTGCGGCCGGATTTGGGGCCAACGTCCTGACTTTC. Its protein is CASSAAGFGANVLTF.

The CDR3 bases are TGTGCCAGCTCACCAATATTACAGGGAACGGATATATGGAATTCACCCCTCCACTTT. It encodes CASSPILQGTDIWNSPLHF. The rearrangement joins TRBV18 to TRBJ1-6; the D gene is possibly TRBD1 (6 bases). CDR3 length: 19 residues. Germline V gives CDR1 KGHSH, CDR2 LQKENI. V lost 2 bases and J lost 7, with 24 bases in between. Using reference TRBV18 and TRBJ1-6 for the parts outside the CDR3, the full variable domain is NAGVMQNPRHLVRRRGQEARLRCSPMKGHSHVYWYRQLPEEGLKFMVYLQKENIIDESGMPKERFSAEFPKEGPSILRIQQVVRGDSAAYFCASSPILQGTDIWNSPLHFGNGTRLTVT.

This sequence joins TRBV13 and TRBJ2-1, with 10 bases aligning to TRBD2. J lost 0 bases, V lost 5 bases, and 4 bases had no gene match. This CDR3 spans 16 amino acids. CDR1 is PRHDT, CDR2 FYEKMQ, per germline (reference sequence). The CDR3 DNA reads TGTGCCAGCAGCCCCGCTAGCGGGGGCTCCTACAATGAGCAGTTCTTC. This translates into CASSPASGGSYNEQFF.

This clone showed up just a few times. The CDR3 spells CAIGTSGGREQFF. For the CDR3, the DNA is TGTGCCATCGGGACTAGCGGGGGCCGGGAGCAGTTCTTC. The chain couples TRBV10-3 to TRBJ2-1; 14 nucleotides match TRBD2. The CDR3 has 13 residues. The J segment lost 10 bases and the V segment lost 8 bases, leaving 4 bases of the junction unmatched. CDR1 ENHRY and CDR2 SYGVKD come from the germline V gene.

This chain joins TRBV7-2 and TRBJ2-3; the D call may be TRBD1 or TRBD2 (5 bases each). The CDR3 runs to 16 residues. Germline loops: CDR1 SGHTA, CDR2 FQGNSA. Trimming took off 5 bases at V and 2 bases at J, with 17 bases between the two ends. The CDR3 is CASSPTDPGLTDTQYF. CDR3 DNA: TGTGCCAGCAGCCCGACCGACCCGGGGCTCACAGATACGCAGTATTTT.

This clone is a singleton in its sample. V usage is TRBV2 and J usage is TRBJ1-4; 7 positions match TRBD1. The junction had 11 bases not matched to a gene; V was cut back by 6 bases and J by 7 bases. Germline lookup yields CDR1 SNHLY and CDR2 FYNNEI. The CDR3 is made up of 15 amino acids. The CDR3 protein is CASSASTGRVEKLFF. The CDR3, as DNA: TGTGCCAGCAGCGCTTCGACAGGGCGAGTTGAAAAACTGTTTTTT.

The V gene is TRBV24-1, the J gene TRBJ2-1; maybe TRBD2 (7 bases). Germline values: CDR1 KGHDR, CDR2 SFDVKD. CDR3 length: 17 residues. V was cut by 0 bases and J by 2 bases, with 13 bases left in between. The CDR3, as DNA: TGTGCCACCAGTGATTTGGGGCGCGGGGGCCCCTACAATGAGCAGTTCTTC. Translation: CATSDLGRGGPYNEQFF.

Details on this clone: The same CDR3 arises from other DNA sequences in this sample as well. This rearrangement joins TRBV3-1 (or the pseudogene TRBV3-2) to TRBJ1-2; 10 nucleotides match TRBD1. Germline CDR1 reads LGHDT; CDR2 reads YNNKEL (reference sequence). The CDR3 has 14 residues. V lost 3 bases to trimming and J lost 8 bases; unmatched junction nucleotides: 6. Here the CDR3 reads CASSQRQGAGGYTF. The CDR3 nucleotides are TGTGCCAGCAGCCAGAGACAGGGGGCTGGCGGCTACACCTTC.

The chain employs TRBV4-2 and TRBJ1-2, with a possible D match to TRBD1 (5 bases). Germline values: CDR1 LGHNA, CDR2 YNFKEQ. Deletions cut 0 bases from V and 5 bases from J, with 13 bases between. The CDR3 is 15 residues long. CDR3 sequence: CASSQDTGRGYGYTF. The CDR3 bases are TGTGCCAGCAGCCAAGATACGGGGCGAGGGTATGGCTACACCTTC.

This chain links TRBV11-2 with TRBJ2-5, with D possibly TRBD1 on 6 matching bases. V was trimmed by 8 bases and J by 2 bases, leaving 12 bases between them. Germline V gene lookup returns CDR1 SGHAT and CDR2 FQNNGV. This CDR3 is built from 13 residues. CDR3 bases: TGTGCCAGCGGCGGACAGATACAAGAGACCCAGTACTTC. Translation: CASGGQIQETQYF.

This rearrangement joins TRBV24-1 to TRBJ1-2; TRBD1 agrees at 11 bases. Germline V gene lookup returns CDR1 KGHDR and CDR2 SFDVKD. V shed 3 bases and J 6 bases; nucleotides not matched to a gene: 5. The CDR3 length is 15 residues. DNA for the CDR3: TGTGCCACCAGTGATCGAGGACAGGGGGCAGATGGCTACACCTTC. Its translation: CATSDRGQGADGYTF.

This rearrangement joins TRBV3-1 (or the pseudogene TRBV3-2) to TRBJ1-1; a weak D match, TRBD1 (5 bases). There are 13 residues in the CDR3. CDR1 is LGHDT and CDR2 is YNNKEL in the germline V gene (reference sequence). V was pared by 1 base and J by 11 bases, with 14 bases between. The DNA for the CDR3 is TGTGCCAGCAGCCAAGGATCCGGGGCGCATGCTTTCTTT. Translating it yields CASSQGSGAHAFF.

The chain couples TRBV5-1 to TRBJ2-5; 10 nucleotides agree with TRBD1. Germline V gene lookup returns CDR1 SGHRS and CDR2 YFSETQ. The CDR3 spans 16 residues. V shed 4 bases, J shed 1 base, and the junction held 7 bases outside the gene matches. CDR3 coding DNA: TGCGCCAGCAGCCCCCGGGACAGGGGAATCCAAGAGACCCAGTACTTC. Encoded protein: CASSPRDRGIQETQYF.

The V and J genes are TRBV7-3 and TRBJ2-7; a weak D match, TRBD1 (7 bases). CDR3 length: 15 amino acids. Germline V CDR1 and CDR2: SGHTA, FQGTGA. The V gene lost 5 bases and the J gene lost 1 base, with 15 bases spanning the gap. Written as DNA, the CDR3 is TGTGCCAGCAGCCTCTCAGGGGGGACATCCTACGAGCAGTACTTC. As protein: CASSLSGGTSYEQYF.

The gene calls are TRBV5-4 and TRBJ2-5, with 13 bases aligning to TRBD2. The CDR3 length is 15 residues. Germline assignment: CDR1 SGHNT and CDR2 YYREEE (reference sequence). The V and J ends lost 4 bases and 5 bases, in that order; junction bases with no gene match: 5. CDR3 in amino acids: CASSPTSGGAETQYF. CDR3 sequence (DNA): TGTGCCAGCAGCCCTACTAGCGGGGGGGCGGAGACCCAGTACTTC.

The CDR3 nucleotides are TGTGCCAGCAGCCAACCCAGGGAAGCCCCCCTCGCACCGCAGTATTTT. Translating it yields CASSQPREAPLAPQYF. This chain links TRBV3-1 (or the pseudogene TRBV3-2) with TRBJ2-3; maybe TRBD1 (5 bases). V lost 2 bases, J lost 10 bases, and 22 bases lay in between. Per the germline V gene, CDR1 is LGHDT and CDR2 is YNNKEL (reference sequence). CDR3 size: 16 residues.

In its sample, this clone was seen a few times. V is TRBV4-1 and J is TRBJ1-1; D uncertain. Germline-derived CDR1 and CDR2 are MGHRA and YSYEKL. Trimming stripped 0 bases from V and 1 base from J, with 9 bases between. There are 15 residues in the CDR3. CDR3 loop: CASSQDPSGNTEAFF. The CDR3 DNA sequence: TGCGCCAGCAGCCAAGATCCCTCAGGGAACACTGAAGCTTTCTTT.

The CDR3 DNA follows: TGTGCCAGCGGCCCAACGGGACAGGGATTCTATGGCTACACCTTC. This codes for CASGPTGQGFYGYTF. V and J are TRBV5-6 and TRBJ1-2; 9 bases line up with TRBD1. Per the germline V gene, CDR1 is SGHDT and CDR2 is YYEEEE. Germline trimming cut 7 bases from V and 4 bases from J; bases unmatched to any gene: 11. This CDR3 is built from 15 residues.

CDR3 loop: CASSSLGGASTDTQYF. The CDR3 DNA is TGCGCCAGCAGCTCCCTGGGGGGGGCTAGCACAGATACGCAGTATTTT. V and J are TRBV4-1 and TRBJ2-3; maybe TRBD2 (7 bases). From germline, CDR1 is MGHRA and CDR2 YSYEKL. Trimming removed 5 bases from V and 0 bases from J, with 15 bases in between. The CDR3 has 16 amino acids.

The chain employs TRBV9 and TRBJ2-7; TRBD2 matches at 9 bases. This CDR3 is built from 15 residues. The V gene's germline CDR1 is SGDLS and CDR2 YYNGEE. Unmatched junction bases numbered 8, after V lost 4 bases and J lost 3 bases. The CDR3 DNA sequence: TGTGCCAGCAGCCCTCGACCTAGCGGGGTCTACGAGCAGTACTTC. Translating gives CASSPRPSGVYEQYF.

The chain recombines TRBV29-1 with TRBJ2-2, with D possibly being TRBD1 or TRBD2 (5 bases each). This CDR3 is 16 amino acids long. Germline V gene lookup returns CDR1 SQVTM and CDR2 ANQGSEA. V was clipped by 7 bases and J by 4 bases, with 22 bases between them. The CDR3 nucleotides read TGCAGCGCCCTAACTCAGGGCAGGGAGCCCACCGGGGAGCTGTTTTTT. Protein: CSALTQGREPTGELFF.